This T cell receptor beta chain was identified in a study of blood T cell repertoires in COVID-19. Study at large: Collection of acute and convalescent COVID-19 samples took place in the United States, Italy and Spain. T cells, B-cell-depleted T cells, or PBMCs provided the cDNA or gDNA that served as material.

Study processing details: Cell counts per sample came from amplifying reference gene primers. The table came from immunoSEQ multiplex PCR; TCRdb's copy has only in-frame clones and leaves some out. D and trimming were read from the DNA, whereas the V and J calls and clone size are those reported in that table. The repertoire holds some 150,000 clones, with about 85% as singletons. The source material was peripheral blood. The TCR originated in a woman in her 70s with acute or convalescent COVID-19.

The CDR3, as DNA: TGTGCCAGCAGTGTAGGGGGACAGAACACTGAAGCTTTCTTT. Its protein is CASSVGGQNTEAFF. The chain carries TRBV2 and TRBJ1-1, with D perhaps TRBD1 (6 bases). CDR3 length equals 14 residues. Germline loops: CDR1 SNHLY, CDR2 FYNNEI. The germline V and J ends were trimmed by 4 bases and 1 base, with 10 bases remaining between them.